What follows are 32 T cell receptor beta chains derived from one specimen sequenced in a study of PD-L1 blockade in urothelial cancer. The time point: peripheral blood 6 weeks after treatment start. Here immunoSEQ multiplex PCR was the method, and the copy in TCRdb shows in-frame clones only, minus some. The table lists about 90,000 clones, approximately 82% of them singletons. Source: PBMCs, taken around atezolizumab (anti-PD-L1) treatment. The receptors here all came from a man aged 70-80 years with urothelial cancer.

This chain joins TRBV19 and TRBJ2-2, with 11 bases matching TRBD1. Germline CDR1 LNHDA, CDR2 SQIVND (reference sequence). J gave up 6 bases and V 3 bases, and 6 bases lay outside the gene matches. CDR3 length equals 16 residues. The DNA for the CDR3 is TGTGCCAGTAGTATGGGGACAGGGGGTTTCGCCGGGGAGCTGTTTTTT. Encoded protein: CASSMGTGGFAGELFF.

The CDR3 bases are TGTGCCAGCAGCGCCAGGGTCTCTGGGGCCAACGTCCTGACTTTC. It specifies CASSARVSGANVLTF. The V and J genes are TRBV9 and TRBJ2-6; D is perhaps TRBD1 (5 bases). The CDR3 spans 15 residues. V lost 3 bases to trimming and J lost 0 bases, with 7 bases between them. Germline CDR1 and CDR2: SGDLS and YYNGEE.

V and J are TRBV5-1 and TRBJ2-5; possibly TRBD2 for D (5 bases). The CDR3 is 14 amino acids. The V end was cut by 0 bases, the J end by 0 bases, with 6 bases between. Germline V lookup: CDR1 SGHRS, CDR2 YFSETQ. This CDR3 is CASSLVGNQETQYF. Here the CDR3 DNA reads TGCGCCAGCAGCTTGGTCGGGAACCAAGAGACCCAGTACTTC.

V gene TRBV6-1 combines with J gene TRBJ2-7, with 10 nucleotides matching TRBD2. Germline V CDR1 and CDR2: MNHNS, SASEGT. The length of the CDR3 is 15 residues. Trimming cost V 6 bases and J 4 bases; bases outside gene matches: 9. The CDR3 spells CASSISGGGMYEQYF. The CDR3 DNA reads as TGTGCCAGCAGCATAAGCGGGGGGGGTATGTACGAGCAGTACTTC.

The chain carries TRBV19 and TRBJ2-7, with TRBD2 matching 9 bases. CDR1 is LNHDA and CDR2 is SQIVND in the germline V gene (reference sequence). After removal of 7 bases from V and 9 bases from J, the junction contained 4 bases not matched to a gene. This CDR3 region has 11 residues. CDR3 nucleotides: TGTGCCAGTAAGGCTAGCGGGACGCAGTACTTC. It encodes CASKASGTQYF.

The J gene is TRBJ2-5, the V gene TRBV4-3; D remains unclear. The ends were cut back, 0 bases at V and 1 base at J, with 9 bases in the middle. This CDR3 has 15 residues. Germline V CDR1 and CDR2: LGHNA, YSLEER. Here the CDR3 DNA reads TGCGCCAGCAGCCAAGATCACACAGTCCAAGAGACCCAGTACTTC. Protein product: CASSQDHTVQETQYF.

This clone occurred a few times. The rearrangement joins TRBV6-6 to TRBJ2-5; 9 bases fit TRBD1. The CDR3 runs 15 residues. Per the germline V gene, CDR1 is MNHNY and CDR2 is SVGAGI (reference sequence). Losses at the gene ends were 5 bases for V and 5 bases for J; bases not matched to a gene: 9. Here the CDR3 reads CASSPPGQGVETQYF. DNA of the CDR3: TGTGCCAGCAGTCCCCCGGGACAGGGTGTCGAGACCCAGTACTTC.

The rearrangement uses TRBV7-6 and TRBJ2-1; 9 bases are shared with TRBD1. The V gene's germline CDR1 is SGHVS and CDR2 FNYEAQ. With V trimmed by 5 bases and J by 7 bases, 6 bases remained unmatched. The CDR3 has 14 residues. The CDR3 protein is CASSQDRGENEQFF. The CDR3 coding sequence is TGTGCCAGCAGCCAAGACAGGGGGGAAAATGAGCAGTTCTTC.

This clone was observed many times. The chain carries TRBV5-6 and TRBJ1-1, with D perhaps TRBD1 (5 bases). V gave up 2 bases and J gave up 8 bases, with 10 bases separating them. This CDR3 spans 12 amino acids. Germline V gene lookup returns CDR1 SGHDT and CDR2 YYEEEE. The CDR3 region is CASSFAGVEAFF. Here the CDR3 DNA reads TGTGCCAGCAGCTTCGCGGGGGTAGAAGCTTTCTTT.

The chain carries TRBV12-5 and TRBJ2-2, with a tentative D call TRBD2 (6 bases). The germline gives CDR1 LGHNT, CDR2 FRNRAP. CDR3 size: 15 residues. V lost 3 bases and J 6 bases, leaving 14 bases between the germline ends. The CDR3 sequence is CASGLGTPHAGELFF. The CDR3, as DNA: TGTGCTAGTGGTTTAGGGACTCCCCACGCCGGGGAGCTGTTTTTT.

This rearrangement joins TRBV19 to TRBJ2-5; possible D gene TRBD2, 5 bases. V shed 4 bases and J shed 4 bases, with 19 bases lying between them. Germline-derived CDR1 and CDR2 are LNHDA and SQIVND (reference sequence). The CDR3 has 16 amino acids. Here the CDR3 DNA reads TGTGCCAGTAGTAGGCTAGCTCCTTTGTCGGTAGAGACCCAGTACTTC. It is translated as CASSRLAPLSVETQYF.

In its sample, this clone was seen once. The chain couples TRBV19 to TRBJ2-3, with 9 bases that match TRBD1. The junction had 11 bases not matched to a gene; V was cut back by 11 bases and J by 2 bases. The CDR3 runs 15 residues. Germline loops: CDR1 LNHDA, CDR2 SQIVND (reference sequence). This CDR3 reads CASFGTGQFTDTQYF. For the CDR3, the DNA is TGTGCCTCTTTCGGGACAGGGCAGTTCACAGATACGCAGTATTTT.

This chain links TRBV6-1 with TRBJ2-5, with TRBD1 matching over 8 bases. The CDR3 length is 16 residues. Germline CDR1 and CDR2: MNHNS and SASEGT. V shed 2 bases, J shed 5 bases, and the junction held 10 bases outside the gene matches. The CDR3 bases are TGTGCCAGCAGTGAACCGGACAGGGACCGTGACGAGACCCAGTACTTC. Its protein product is CASSEPDRDRDETQYF.

The V call is TRBV19, the J call TRBJ2-4; 7 bases agree with TRBD1. The CDR3 totals 18 residues. CDR1 is LNHDA, CDR2 SQIVND, per germline (reference sequence). V was clipped by 4 bases and J by 3 bases; unmatched bases: 15. The CDR3, as DNA: TGTGCCAGTAGTACCCGGACAGGCCCTATCGAAGGCAAAAACATTCAGTACTTC. Translating it yields CASSTRTGPIEGKNIQYF.

The sample holds one count of this clone. The chain links TRBV6-4 to TRBJ1-2, with TRBD1 identical over 9 bases. The V segment lost 0 bases and the J segment 4 bases; nucleotides outside the gene matches: 6. The CDR3 spans 16 residues. The germline CDR1 and CDR2 sequences are MRHNA and SNTAGT. CDR3 amino acids: CASSDSRTGDPYGYTF. DNA for the CDR3: TGTGCCAGCAGTGACTCTAGGACAGGGGACCCCTATGGCTACACCTTC.

This clone was counted a single time. The chain is built from TRBV19 and TRBJ1-5, with D possibly TRBD1 on 6 matching bases. Germline CDR1 and CDR2: LNHDA and SQIVND (reference sequence). Trimming cost V 5 bases and J 1 base, with 15 bases left between them. The CDR3 loop spans 16 amino acids. The CDR3: CASSAVGAESNQPQHF. The CDR3 DNA is TGTGCCAGTAGTGCGGTGGGGGCTGAGAGCAATCAGCCCCAGCATTTT.

The CDR3 coding sequence is TGTGCCAGCTCACGGACATCCGAGGGCAATCAGCCCCAGCATTTT. This codes for CASSRTSEGNQPQHF. The chain has TRBV18 and TRBJ1-5; weak D call: TRBD1 (5 bases). The germline gives CDR1 KGHSH, CDR2 LQKENI. Between the trimmed V and J ends, which lost 4 bases and 2 bases, there was a span of 12 bases. The CDR3 covers 15 residues.

J is TRBJ2-3 and V is TRBV18, with D unclear. The CDR3 loop spans 13 amino acids. V lost 4 bases, J lost 4 bases, and 9 bases lay in between. From germline, CDR1 is KGHSH and CDR2 LQKENI. The CDR3 region is CASSLRAPDTQYF. DNA of the CDR3: TGTGCCAGCTCACTCCGCGCCCCAGATACGCAGTATTTT.

The V call is TRBV7-8, the J call TRBJ1-5; D perhaps matches TRBD1 (5 bases). CDR3 length equals 14 residues. V dropped 1 base and J dropped 7 bases, with 11 bases sitting between them. Germline-derived CDR1 and CDR2 are SGHVS and FQNEAQ. The CDR3 is CASSLVSGPQPQHF. CDR3 DNA sequence: TGTGCCAGCAGCTTAGTGTCAGGGCCGCAGCCCCAGCATTTT.

The chain combines TRBV4-2 with TRBJ2-1; TRBD2 agrees at 9 bases. The V gene's germline CDR1 is LGHNA and CDR2 YNFKEQ. The CDR3 contains 17 residues. Trimming at V came to 2 bases and at J to 8 bases, leaving 13 bases not matched to a gene. The CDR3 sequence is CASSQFGQRGATDEQFF. CDR3 DNA sequence: TGTGCCAGCAGCCAATTTGGTCAGCGGGGGGCCACCGATGAGCAGTTCTTC.

V usage is TRBV5-1 and J usage is TRBJ2-1; tentative D call: TRBD1 (5 bases). Germline V gene sequence: CDR1 SGHRS, CDR2 YFSETQ. The CDR3 extends over 16 amino acids. V was pared by 1 base and J by 4 bases, with 15 bases between. CDR3: CASSLSALGVYNEQFF. Here the CDR3 DNA reads TGCGCCAGCAGCTTGTCAGCCCTAGGGGTTTACAATGAGCAGTTCTTC.

The chain carries TRBV9 and TRBJ2-1; no definite D call. V was clipped by 3 bases and J by 0 bases, with 4 bases between them. Germline V gives CDR1 SGDLS, CDR2 YYNGEE. The CDR3 extends over 13 amino acids. CDR3 sequence (DNA): TGTGCCAGCAGCGGTAGCTCCTACAATGAGCAGTTCTTC. Its translation is CASSGSSYNEQFF.

CDR3 sequence reads: CAISPESSGNTIYF. The CDR3 bases are TGTGCCATCAGCCCCGAGAGCTCTGGAAACACCATATATTTT. The rearrangement uses TRBV10-3 and TRBJ1-3, with unresolved D. The CDR3 has 14 amino acids. Germline-derived CDR1 and CDR2 are ENHRY and SYGVKD. The V end was cut by 6 bases, the J end by 0 bases, with 9 bases between.

The chain has TRBV7-3 and TRBJ2-3; 10 bases align to TRBD2. The CDR3 sequence is 15 residues long. V was pared by 4 bases and J by 6 bases, with 7 bases of the junction left unmatched. CDR1 and CDR2 (germline): SGHTA, FQGTGA. CDR3 amino acids: CASSSRTSGPDTQYF. DNA of the CDR3: TGTGCCAGCAGCTCTCGGACTAGCGGCCCCGATACGCAGTATTTT.

The CDR3 DNA is TGTGCCAGCAGGATAGCGGGAGGAGGAGGGTACTACGAGCAGTACTTC. This sequence encodes CASRIAGGGGYYEQYF. The rearrangement uses TRBV28 and TRBJ2-7; 10 bases fit TRBD2. With V trimmed by 6 bases and J by 3 bases, 11 bases remained unmatched. CDR1 is MDHEN and CDR2 is SYDVKM in the germline V gene. The CDR3 spans 16 residues.

The gene calls are TRBV10-3 and TRBJ1-4; the D gene is possibly TRBD1 (6 bases). This CDR3 spans 12 amino acids. Germline CDR1 and CDR2: ENHRY and SYGVKD. The V and J ends lost 3 bases and 8 bases respectively, with 7 bases between them. The CDR3: CAISDRGEKLFF. CDR3 DNA sequence: TGTGCCATCAGTGACAGGGGCGAAAAACTGTTTTTT.

The chain combines TRBV4-1 with TRBJ2-5; 7 nucleotides line up with TRBD2. Germline assignment: CDR1 MGHRA and CDR2 YSYEKL. With 3 bases clipped from V and 4 bases from J, the junction kept 5 bases outside the gene matches. This CDR3 region has 14 residues. CDR3 nucleotide sequence: TGCGCCAGCAGCCATGGCGGGAGAACAGAGACCCAGTACTTC. It is translated as CASSHGGRTETQYF.

The V and J genes are TRBV18 and TRBJ1-4; 8 bases map to TRBD1. CDR1 and CDR2 (germline): KGHSH, LQKENI. The CDR3 length is 16 residues. With V trimmed by 3 bases and J by 7 bases, 10 bases remained unmatched. The CDR3 region has the DNA TGTGCCAGCTCACCCCTATTGGACAGGGTGGGTGAAAAACTGTTTTTT. Translated, it gives CASSPLLDRVGEKLFF.

In this sample, this clone turned up a few times. The chain carries TRBV5-1 and TRBJ1-2; unclear D gene. Germline assignment: CDR1 SGHRS and CDR2 YFSETQ. Trimming took off 0 bases at V and 2 bases at J, with 5 bases between the two ends. CDR3 length: 13 residues. CDR3: CASSLAGNYGYTF. The CDR3 DNA follows: TGCGCCAGCAGCTTGGCGGGGAACTATGGCTACACCTTC. Full variable domain (missing parts from reference TRBV5-1 and TRBJ1-2): KAGVTQTPRYLIKTRGQQVTLSCSPISGHRSVSWYQQTPGQGLQFLFEYFSETQRNKGNFPGRFSGRQFSNSRSEMNVSTLELGDSALYLCASSLAGNYGYTFGSGTRLTVV.

This chain links TRBV7-2 with TRBJ1-2, with TRBD1 matching over 12 bases. From germline, CDR1 is SGHTA and CDR2 FQGNSA. J lost 7 bases, V lost 0 bases, and 3 bases had no gene match. This CDR3 has 15 residues. The CDR3 nucleotides are TGTGCCAGCAGCTTAGCTGGGACAGGGGGCGGTGGCTACACCTTC. The encoded protein is CASSLAGTGGGGYTF.

About this clone: At one of its ends the junction is not consistent with the germline gene, which may arise from a read error. This chain links TRBV9 with TRBJ1-2; D uncertain. The CDR3 runs 13 residues. From germline, CDR1 is SGDLS and CDR2 YYNGEE. The CDR3 DNA follows: TGTGCCAGCAGCGCAAGCCCCGTGCGCACGAGGGTCTTC. Residues: CASSASPVRTRVF. Drawing the rest from reference TRBV9 and TRBJ1-2, the complete variable domain is DSGVTQTPKHLITATGQRVTLRCSPRSGDLSVYWYQQSLDQGLQFLIQYYNGEERAKGNILERFSAQQFPDLHSELNLSSLELGDSALYFCASSASPVRTRVFGSGTRLTVV.

This rearrangement joins TRBV7-2 to TRBJ2-1, with D perhaps matching TRBD1 (6 bases). Per the germline V gene, CDR1 is SGHTA and CDR2 is FQGNSA. The CDR3 loop spans 13 amino acids. Trimming cost V 4 bases and J 5 bases, with 9 bases left between them. DNA of the CDR3: TGTGCCAGCAGCTACACAGGGAACAATGAGCAGTTCTTC. This sequence encodes CASSYTGNNEQFF.